A single sample gave rise to the 28 T cell receptor beta chains below, sequenced in a study of blood T cell repertoires in COVID-19. The data were produced by immunoSEQ multiplex PCR, yet TCRdb's version contains in-frame clones alone and is incomplete. The sample yields approximately 100,000 clones, 85% seen once. Sequencing was performed on peripheral blood. The receptors come from a man older than 75 with acute or convalescent COVID-19.

The J gene is TRBJ2-2, the V gene TRBV10-3, with D unresolved. This CDR3 comprises 17 residues. Germline values: CDR1 ENHRY, CDR2 SYGVKD. With 0 bases removed from V and 0 bases from J, the gap between germline ends came to 11 bases. Here the CDR3 reads CAISESKQKPNTGELFF. The CDR3, as DNA: TGTGCCATCAGTGAGTCGAAACAGAAACCGAACACCGGGGAGCTGTTTTTT.

This rearrangement joins TRBV7-2 to TRBJ1-5; TRBD1 is a possible D gene (5 bases). V lost 4 bases and J lost 5, with 18 bases in between. Germline CDR1 reads SGHTA; CDR2 reads FQGNSA. This CDR3 is 16 amino acids long. CDR3 DNA sequence: TGTGCCAGCAGCTCCGGAGGGGCCATTCCGGATCAGCCCCAGCATTTT. It is translated as CASSSGGAIPDQPQHF.

The chain couples TRBV2 to TRBJ1-6; 9 nucleotides agree with TRBD1. V shed 9 bases and J 6 bases; nucleotides not matched to a gene: 3. CDR3 length: 13 residues. Per germline, CDR1 SNHLY and CDR2 FYNNEI. The CDR3 sequence: CASTGQGNSPLHF. The CDR3, as DNA: TGTGCCAGTACGGGACAGGGTAATTCACCCCTCCACTTT.

This clone was detected only once. The chain joins TRBV27 to TRBJ2-7, with a weak D call TRBD1 (6 bases). The CDR3 contains 15 residues. V gave up 4 bases and J gave up 1 base, with 14 bases separating them. Germline assignment: CDR1 MNHEY and CDR2 SMNVEV (reference sequence). CDR3 amino acids: CASSSARDKSYEQYF. DNA of the CDR3: TGTGCCAGCAGTTCCGCTCGGGACAAGTCCTACGAGCAGTACTTC.

This sequence joins TRBV5-1 and TRBJ1-1; 9 positions agree with TRBD1. Trimming took 9 bases from V and 3 from J; bases not matched to a gene: 9. This CDR3 is 14 amino acids long. From germline, CDR1 is SGHRS and CDR2 YFSETQ. The CDR3 spells CATSLQGAYTEAFF. CDR3 in DNA: TGCGCCACTAGTTTACAGGGGGCCTACACTGAAGCTTTCTTT.

The chain joins TRBV24-1 to TRBJ1-5, with 7 bases aligning to TRBD1. The V segment lost 8 bases and the J segment 7 bases; nucleotides outside the gene matches: 7. CDR3 length: 13 residues. The germline gives CDR1 KGHDR, CDR2 SFDVKD. The CDR3: CATNSQGNQPQHF. The DNA of the CDR3 is TGTGCCACCAATTCACAGGGGAACCAGCCCCAGCATTTT.

The V call is TRBV18, the J call TRBJ1-1, with 9 bases aligning to TRBD1. CDR1 is KGHSH and CDR2 is LQKENI in the germline V gene. The CDR3 runs to 14 residues. V lost 1 base, J lost 3 bases, and 0 bases stayed unmatched. CDR3 nucleotide sequence: TGTGCCAGCTCACCACGGACAGGGGACACTGAAGCTTTCTTT. Amino acid sequence: CASSPRTGDTEAFF.

V is TRBV14 and J is TRBJ2-1; possibly TRBD1 for D (6 bases). This CDR3 is built from 16 residues. CDR1 and CDR2 from the germline V gene are SGHDN and FVKESK. Trimming took 4 bases from V and 7 from J, leaving 20 bases between them. The CDR3 spells CASSRLATGTMNEQFF. CDR3 in DNA: TGTGCCAGCAGCCGTTTGGCCACCGGGACAATGAATGAGCAGTTCTTC.

This chain joins TRBV7-2 and TRBJ1-2, with 9 bases identical to TRBD1. The CDR3 has 15 residues. CDR1 and CDR2 from the germline V gene are SGHTA and FQGNSA. The trim removed 2 bases at V and 4 bases at J, leaving 5 bases unmatched. The CDR3 loop reads CASSLYTGGSYGYTF. CDR3 nucleotide sequence: TGTGCCAGCAGCTTATACACAGGGGGCAGCTATGGCTACACCTTC.

The sample holds one count of this clone. The gene calls are TRBV3-1 (or the pseudogene TRBV3-2) and TRBJ2-5; D is unclear. Between the trimmed V and J ends, which lost 1 base and 2 bases, there was a span of 14 bases. The CDR3 is 16 amino acids. From germline, CDR1 is LGHDT and CDR2 YNNKEL (reference sequence). CDR3 nucleotide sequence: TGTGCCAGCAGCCAAGGGCCGGGTGTGGGTCAAGAGACCCAGTACTTC. Translation gives CASSQGPGVGQETQYF.

This clone was observed a handful of times. This rearrangement joins TRBV13 to TRBJ2-1, with TRBD2 identical over 15 bases. Trimming took 7 bases from V and 1 from J; bases not matched to a gene: 14. The V gene's germline CDR1 is PRHDT and CDR2 FYEKMQ (reference sequence). The CDR3 contains 20 residues. The CDR3 DNA follows: TGTGCCAGCACCAAATACCTTAGGACTAGCGGGAGGGCGTCCTACAATGAGCAGTTCTTC. Translated, it gives CASTKYLRTSGRASYNEQFF.

This chain uses TRBV12-5 with TRBJ2-3; D remains ambiguous. Germline CDR1 is LGHNT and CDR2 is FRNRAP. The CDR3 totals 11 residues. Trimming shortened V by 3 bases and J by 6 bases, and 4 bases separated the two germline ends. CDR3 bases: TGTGCTAGTGGTTTCGGGGATACGCAGTATTTT. Its translation is CASGFGDTQYF.

The V gene is TRBV5-8, the J gene TRBJ1-6; D is uncertain. Germline values: CDR1 SGHTS, CDR2 YDEGEE. The V end lost 1 base, the J end lost 8 bases, and 13 bases lay between the germline ends. This CDR3 spans 15 amino acids. The CDR3 DNA follows: TGTGCCAGCAGCTTGCCAAGAGGGCTAGATTCACCCCTCCACTTT. Amino acids: CASSLPRGLDSPLHF.

This chain connects TRBV25-1 to TRBJ1-1; TRBD1 agrees at 7 bases. V shed 5 bases, J shed 7 bases, and the junction held 16 bases outside the gene matches. The germline CDR1 and CDR2 sequences are MGHDK and SYGVNS. The CDR3 runs to 16 residues. For the CDR3, the DNA is TGTGCCAGCAGTTCGGTAAGGCAGGGGGTTTTAATTGAAGCTTTCTTT. This codes for CASSSVRQGVLIEAFF.

V is TRBV11-3 and J is TRBJ2-2, with D possibly being TRBD1 (6 bases). Trimming took off 5 bases at V and 0 bases at J, with 10 bases between the two ends. This CDR3 has 15 amino acids. Germline lookup yields CDR1 SGHNT and CDR2 YENEEA. The CDR3 here is CASSHRTANTGELFF. The CDR3 DNA sequence: TGTGCCAGCAGCCACCGGACAGCGAACACCGGGGAGCTGTTTTTT.

The V call is TRBV19, the J call TRBJ1-4; 11 bases fit TRBD1. The CDR3 length is 15 residues. CDR1 and CDR2 from the germline V gene are LNHDA and SQIVND (reference sequence). J was trimmed by 9 bases and V by 5 bases; bases with no gene match: 8. The CDR3 nucleotides are TGTGCCAGTAGTCGGCCGGGACAGGGGGAGAAAAAACTGTTTTTT. It codes for CASSRPGQGEKKLFF.

The chain is built from TRBV19 and TRBJ2-1, with 13 bases lining up with TRBD2. The CDR3 covers 18 residues. V shed 6 bases and J 8 bases; nucleotides not matched to a gene: 16. The germline V gene has CDR1 LNHDA and CDR2 SQIVND (reference sequence). Written as DNA, the CDR3 is TGTGCCAGTAGGAGACTAGCGGGAGGTGGTTTGGGTGTGGATGAGCAGTTCTTC. Amino acid sequence: CASRRLAGGGLGVDEQFF. Filled out from reference TRBV19 and TRBJ2-1, the complete variable domain reads DGGITQSPKYLFRKEGQNVTLSCEQNLNHDAMYWYRQDPGQGLRLIYYSQIVNDFQKGDIAEGYSVSREKKESFPLTVTSAQKNPTAFYLCASRRLAGGGLGVDEQFFGPGTRLTVL.

The chain combines TRBV3-1 (or the pseudogene TRBV3-2) with TRBJ2-2; D remains unclear. The germline V gene encodes CDR1 LGHDT and CDR2 YNNKEL (reference sequence). This CDR3 spans 16 amino acids. Trimming cost V 1 base and J 0 bases, with 9 bases left between them. The CDR3 DNA reads as TGTGCCAGCAGCCAAGCTAGAGTATCGAACACCGGGGAGCTGTTTTTT. Residues: CASSQARVSNTGELFF.

This rearrangement joins TRBV27 to TRBJ1-2; 9 positions agree with TRBD1. CDR3 size: 15 residues. The germline V gene encodes CDR1 MNHEY and CDR2 SMNVEV (reference sequence). V lost 5 bases and J lost 5; bases outside the gene matches: 9. The CDR3 region has the DNA TGTGCCAGCAGTCCCACAGGGGGCCAAGGGTATGGCTACACCTTC. Its protein product is CASSPTGGQGYGYTF.

The chain recombines TRBV5-1 with TRBJ2-1, with 16 bases identical to TRBD2. From germline, CDR1 is SGHRS and CDR2 YFSETQ. Trimming took 3 bases from V and 8 from J; bases not matched to a gene: 5. The CDR3 extends over 16 amino acids. CDR3 loop: CASSSGLAGGPDEQFF. The CDR3 DNA is TGCGCCAGCAGCTCGGGACTAGCGGGAGGGCCGGATGAGCAGTTCTTC.

A word on this clone: The junction departs from the called germline gene at one end, perhaps through a read error. The chain has TRBV24-1 and TRBJ2-7; TRBD1 aligns across 10 bases. The CDR3 length is 15 residues. CDR1 and CDR2 from the germline V gene are KGHDR and SFDVKD. Written as DNA, the CDR3 is TGTGCCACCGGTGATGGGCCGGGGACAGGGGACGAGCAGTACTTC. As protein: CATGDGPGTGDEQYF.

In this sample, this clone turned up once. CDR3 sequence reads: CASSLENQPQHF. For the CDR3, the DNA is TGTGCCAGCAGTCTAGAGAATCAGCCCCAGCATTTT. The chain recombines TRBV28 with TRBJ1-5; D is unclear. V was clipped by 5 bases and J by 4 bases, with 6 bases between them. Germline V gene sequence: CDR1 MDHEN, CDR2 SYDVKM. The CDR3 loop spans 12 amino acids.

V and J are TRBV6-5 and TRBJ1-2, with 7 bases that match TRBD1. With V trimmed by 6 bases and J by 10 bases, 11 bases remained unmatched. Germline CDR1 and CDR2: MNHEY and SVGAGI. This CDR3 region has 13 residues. The CDR3, as DNA: TGTGCCAGCAGAAGAGGACAGGTTCAAGACTACACCTTC. This gives the protein CASRRGQVQDYTF.

The chain combines TRBV19 with TRBJ2-3, with TRBD2 matching 7 bases. The V and J ends lost 5 bases and 5 bases, in that order; junction bases with no gene match: 10. Germline-derived CDR1 and CDR2 are LNHDA and SQIVND (reference sequence). The CDR3 extends over 15 amino acids. CDR3 nucleotide sequence: TGTGCCAGTAGTCGGGCTAGCGGTTGGGGAGATACGCAGTATTTT. It encodes CASSRASGWGDTQYF.

This chain joins TRBV18 and TRBJ1-1; TRBD1 matches 7 bases. Germline V gene lookup returns CDR1 KGHSH and CDR2 LQKENI. Losses at the gene ends were 3 bases for V and 1 base for J; bases not matched to a gene: 2. The CDR3 is 14 amino acids. The CDR3 loop reads CASSPWTGNTEAFF. The CDR3 DNA sequence: TGTGCCAGCTCACCGTGGACAGGGAACACTGAAGCTTTCTTT.

The chain links TRBV19 to TRBJ2-1; the D is unclear. The CDR3 extends over 16 amino acids. Germline CDR1 is LNHDA and CDR2 is SQIVND (reference sequence). V lost 5 bases and J 0 bases, leaving 14 bases between the germline ends. The CDR3: CASSASGSLSYNEQFF. The CDR3 coding sequence is TGTGCCAGTAGTGCGTCGGGTTCTCTCTCCTACAATGAGCAGTTCTTC.

The chain uses TRBV19 and TRBJ2-2; 11 bases fit TRBD1. CDR1 is LNHDA and CDR2 is SQIVND in the germline V gene (reference sequence). With 3 bases clipped from V and 0 bases from J, the junction kept 6 bases outside the gene matches. This CDR3 contains 18 residues. In nucleotides, the CDR3 is TGTGCCAGTAGTATGGCCCGGGGACAGGGGGCGAACACCGGGGAGCTGTTTTTT. This translates into CASSMARGQGANTGELFF.

The chain couples TRBV7-3 to TRBJ2-5; the match to TRBD2 covers 9 bases. This CDR3 spans 15 amino acids. V trimming: 2 bases; J trimming: 5 bases; junction bases outside the gene matches: 6. Germline CDR1 reads SGHTA; CDR2 reads FQGTGA. As DNA, the CDR3 is TGTGCCAGCAGCTTAGGACTAGCGCGTAGGGAGACCCAGTACTTC. This gives the protein CASSLGLARRETQYF. Complete variable domain (other parts from reference TRBV7-3 and TRBJ2-5): GAGVSQTPSNKVTEKGKYVELRCDPISGHTALYWYRQSLGQGPEFLIYFQGTGAADDSGLPNDRFFAVRPEGSVSTLKIQRTERGDSAVYLCASSLGLARRETQYFGPGTRLLVL.